This passage covers 31 T cell receptor beta chains from one sample sequenced in a study of post-analysis software for immune sequencing data. The study's findings and limits: In patients, TRBV5-6, TRBV5-1 and TRBV20-1 belonged to five or six TRBV segments found more frequently than in controls.

Unique molecular identifiers were built into the TCR beta cDNA libraries. MiXCR was run by TCRdb on the PCR reads, yielding one entry per CDR3 protein. This sample has approximately 660,000 distinct CDR3 sequences, with 55% to 60% found just once. These TCRs are of unknown antigen specificity. The sample was blood. All receptors come from a girl under 10 years old with multiple sclerosis.

In its sample, this clonotype was seen a few times. The rearrangement uses TRBV12-3 or TRBV12-4 and TRBJ2-4; D is ambiguous. The CDR3 totals 15 residues. V was clipped by 2 bases and J by 15 bases, with 23 bases between them. This CDR3 is CASSLRQSGLLTLYF. The CDR3 DNA sequence: TGTGCCAGCAGTTTACGACAATCCGGGCTCTTAACCCTGTACTTC.

This sequence joins TRBV9 and TRBJ2-4, with TRBD1 identical over 9 bases. Germline assignment: CDR1 SGDLS and CDR2 YYNGEE. The CDR3 length is 15 residues. J was trimmed by 6 bases and V by 4 bases; bases with no gene match: 8. The CDR3 bases are TGTGCCAGCAGCAGGACCGGGACAGGGAGAAACATTCAGTACTTC. It specifies CASSRTGTGRNIQYF.

For this clonotype: A junction end diverges from the germline sequence, so it may reflect a read error. The chain uses TRBV7-2 and TRBJ2-3; 14 positions agree with TRBD2. Germline CDR1 reads SGHTA; CDR2 reads FQGNSA. There are 17 residues in the CDR3. CDR3 sequence (DNA): TGTGCCGGCAGCTTGACGACTAGCGGGGGGGCTTCAGATACGCAGTATTTT. This gives the protein CAGSLTTSGGASDTQYF.

J is TRBJ2-1 and V is TRBV20-1, with TRBD1 matching 8 bases. The germline gives CDR1 DFQATT, CDR2 SNEGSKA (reference sequence). CDR3 length: 15 residues. V gave up 6 bases and J gave up 1 base; unmatched junction bases: 8. CDR3 DNA: TGCAGTGCGGACAGGGTGGGAAGTTCCTACAATGAGCAGTTCTTC. It codes for CSADRVGSSYNEQFF.

This clonotype occurred a few times. V and J are TRBV10-3 and TRBJ1-2; a weak D match, TRBD1 (6 bases). The CDR3 is made up of 15 amino acids. The V end lost 4 bases, the J end lost 6 bases, and 18 bases lay between the germline ends. Germline V gene lookup returns CDR1 ENHRY and CDR2 SYGVKD. This chain's CDR3 is CAISGPGHVYDGYTF. In DNA form, the CDR3 reads TGTGCCATCAGTGGGCCGGGACACGTGTATGATGGCTACACCTTC.

This rearrangement joins TRBV7-9 to TRBJ1-6; D unclear. Germline CDR1 SEHNR, CDR2 FQNEAQ (reference sequence). Trimming took 5 bases from V and 7 from J, leaving 15 bases between them. The CDR3 sequence is 15 residues long. The CDR3, as DNA: TGTGCCAGCAGCCCGAGATCCGCCGGGAATTCACCCCTCCACTTT. Amino acids: CASSPRSAGNSPLHF.

The DNA for the CDR3 is TGTGCCAGCAGTGGGAGGGCCCATAGCAATCAGCCCCAGCATTTT. It yields the protein CASSGRAHSNQPQHF. J is TRBJ1-5 and V is TRBV7-2; D unclear. Germline CDR1 is SGHTA and CDR2 is FQGNSA. The CDR3 totals 15 residues. V lost 6 bases, J lost 0 bases, and 12 bases lay in between. The full variable domain, with the rest looked up from reference TRBV7-2 and TRBJ1-5, is GAGVSQSPSNKVTEKGKDVELRCDPISGHTALYWYRQSLGQGLEFLIYFQGNSAPDKSGLPSDRFSAERTGGSVSTLTIQRTQQEDSAVYLCASSGRAHSNQPQHFGDGTRLSIL.

This chain uses TRBV7-9 with TRBJ2-2; 7 bases map to TRBD1. Unmatched junction bases numbered 6, after V lost 5 bases and J lost 6 bases. The CDR3 loop spans 14 amino acids. CDR1 and CDR2 from the germline V gene are SEHNR and FQNEAQ (reference sequence). CDR3: CASSDRDEAGELFF. Written as DNA, the CDR3 is TGTGCCAGCAGCGACAGGGACGAGGCCGGGGAGCTGTTTTTT.

This clonotype turned up a few times. The chain couples TRBV12-3 or TRBV12-4 to TRBJ2-1, with 7 bases identical to TRBD1. The CDR3 sequence is 13 residues long. The junction had 8 bases not matched to a gene; V was cut back by 1 base and J by 14 bases. The CDR3 sequence: CASSLDRQGWEFF. Here the CDR3 DNA reads TGTGCCAGCAGTTTAGATCGACAGGGTTGGGAGTTCTTC.

The CDR3 spells CSARHSSYNSPLHF. The CDR3 DNA reads TGCAGTGCTCGGCATAGCTCCTATAATTCACCCCTCCACTTT. The rearrangement links TRBV20-1 to TRBJ1-6; D remains ambiguous. The CDR3 is 14 amino acids. With 5 bases removed from V and 0 bases from J, the gap between germline ends came to 8 bases. Per germline, CDR1 DFQATT and CDR2 SNEGSKA (reference sequence).

In DNA, the CDR3 is TGCAGTGCGAACAGGGCAATAGGAGAAAAACTGTTTTTT. It is translated as CSANRAIGEKLFF. The V gene is TRBV20-1, the J gene TRBJ1-4, with a tentative D call TRBD1 (6 bases). This CDR3 region has 13 residues. The germline CDR1 and CDR2 sequences are DFQATT and SNEGSKA (reference sequence). The V and J ends lost 6 bases and 8 bases respectively, with 16 bases between them.

This rearrangement joins TRBV12-3 or TRBV12-4 to TRBJ1-2; 10 positions match TRBD1. J lost 1 base, V lost 5 bases, and 1 base had no gene match. The CDR3 runs 14 residues. The CDR3 region is CASSGDRGNYGYTF. The CDR3 DNA follows: TGTGCCAGCAGTGGGGACAGGGGTAACTATGGCTACACCTTC.

This clonotype was picked up a small number of times. The chain couples TRBV19 to TRBJ1-2; D perhaps matches TRBD1 (5 bases). Between the trimmed V and J ends, which lost 5 bases and 3 bases, there was a span of 16 bases. CDR1 is LNHDA, CDR2 SQIVND, per germline (reference sequence). The CDR3 spans 15 residues. CDR3 loop: CASSSMRGPYYGYTF. The CDR3, as DNA: TGTGCCAGTAGTTCCATGAGGGGCCCTTACTATGGCTACACCTTC.

The gene calls are TRBV7-2 and TRBJ2-1; D unclear. V dropped 5 bases and J dropped 7 bases, with 9 bases sitting between them. The CDR3 spans 12 residues. Looked up from germline, CDR1 is SGHTA and CDR2 is FQGNSA. The CDR3 sequence is CASSRPSNEQFF. CDR3 nucleotide sequence: TGTGCCAGCAGCCGACCGTCAAATGAGCAGTTCTTC.

Regarding this clonotype: At one boundary the junction diverges from the germline segment, which might be a read error. V usage is TRBV20-1 and J usage is TRBJ2-4, with 8 bases that match TRBD1. Germline CDR1 DFQATT, CDR2 SNEGSKA (reference sequence). This CDR3 has 12 residues. DNA for the CDR3: TGCAGTACTAGGACAGGGAGAAACATTCAGTACTTC. It encodes CSTRTGRNIQYF.

The rearrangement uses TRBV29-1 and TRBJ1-1; the D is unclear. Germline V lookup: CDR1 SQVTM, CDR2 ANQGSEA. This CDR3 region has 13 residues. The ends were cut back, 6 bases at V and 1 base at J, with 12 bases in the middle. The CDR3 DNA follows: TGCAGCGTCATCGAACCAAAGAACACTGAAGCTTTCTTT. Its protein product is CSVIEPKNTEAFF.

This clonotype has more than one count but fewer than ten. The rearrangement links TRBV3-1 to TRBJ2-3, with D perhaps TRBD1 (6 bases). Germline V gene lookup returns CDR1 LGHDT and CDR2 YNNKEL (reference sequence). The CDR3 spans 14 residues. V was cut by 6 bases and J by 5 bases, with 15 bases left in between. CDR3 region: CASSRQASGDTQYF. The CDR3 region has the DNA TGTGCCAGCAGTAGACAGGCCTCAGGAGATACGCAGTATTTT.

This clonotype has only a few counts. The chain combines TRBV24-1 with TRBJ2-3; D not resolved. The CDR3 spans 15 residues. V lost 3 bases, J lost 6 bases, and 15 bases lay in between. Germline loops: CDR1 KGHDR, CDR2 SFDVKD. CDR3 nucleotide sequence: TGTGCCACCAGTGATCCAGGTTACACTCCGGATACGCAGTATTTT. Translated: CATSDPGYTPDTQYF.

The chain uses TRBV28 and TRBJ1-2; TRBD1 aligns across 8 bases. The CDR3 length is 15 residues. J was trimmed by 6 bases and V by 7 bases; bases with no gene match: 13. Germline V gene data show CDR1 as MDHEN and CDR2 as SYDVKM. The CDR3 spells CASTEPQGARDGYTF. As DNA, the CDR3 is TGTGCCAGCACCGAACCGCAGGGGGCACGGGATGGCTACACCTTC.

The V gene is TRBV6-5, the J gene TRBJ2-1; TRBD2 might be the D (5 bases). CDR1 MNHEY and CDR2 SVGAGI come from the germline V gene. CDR3 size: 15 residues. V lost 2 bases, J lost 0 bases, and 8 bases lay in between. The CDR3 nucleotides read TGTGCCAGCAGTTACCTGGGGAGCTCCTACAATGAGCAGTTCTTC. Protein: CASSYLGSSYNEQFF.

The chain recombines TRBV30 with TRBJ2-1; perhaps TRBD2 as D (6 bases). The CDR3 contains 14 residues. Germline V CDR1 and CDR2: GTSNPN, SVGIG (reference sequence). Trimming removed 1 base at V and 4 bases at J, with 11 bases between. Here the CDR3 DNA reads TGTGCCTGGAGTGGCGGCGGGATGTACAATGAGCAGTTCTTC. Protein product: CAWSGGGMYNEQFF.

This clonotype was seen only a few times. The CDR3 loop reads CASSSGRNTEAFF. Here the CDR3 DNA reads TGTGCCAGCAGCTCCGGACGTAACACTGAAGCTTTCTTT. This chain uses TRBV7-2 with TRBJ1-1; D is unresolved. The length of the CDR3 is 13 residues. V was cut by 4 bases and J by 2 bases, with 8 bases left in between. Germline V gives CDR1 SGHTA, CDR2 FQGNSA.

This clonotype was seen more than once but under ten times. The rearrangement uses TRBV5-5 and TRBJ2-1, with 9 positions matching TRBD1. Looked up from germline, CDR1 is SGHKS and CDR2 is YYEKEE (reference sequence). J lost 5 bases, V lost 0 bases, and 6 bases had no gene match. The CDR3 runs to 16 residues. CDR3 sequence (DNA): TGTGCCAGCAGCTTGGAGGGGACAGGGTCCGACAATGAGCAGTTCTTC. Translating it yields CASSLEGTGSDNEQFF. Drawing the rest from reference TRBV5-5 and TRBJ2-1, the complete variable domain is DAGVTQSPTHLIKTRGQQVTLRCSPISGHKSVSWYQQVLGQGPQFIFQYYEKEERGRGNFPDRFSARQFPNYSSELNVNALLLGDSALYLCASSLEGTGSDNEQFFGPGTRLTVL.

In this sample, this clonotype turned up once. This rearrangement joins TRBV20-1 to TRBJ2-5; the D gene could be TRBD1 or TRBD2 (5 bases each). This CDR3 has 14 residues. Between the trimmed V and J ends, which lost 5 bases and 5 bases, there was a span of 18 bases. Per germline, CDR1 DFQATT and CDR2 SNEGSKA (reference sequence). In DNA form, the CDR3 reads TGCAGTGCTCGGGGCCGGACCGCCCGGGAGACCCAGTACTTC. Translated: CSARGRTARETQYF.

This clonotype turned up a few times. This chain links TRBV29-1 with TRBJ2-1, with D possibly matching TRBD2 (6 bases). Germline V CDR1 and CDR2: SQVTM, ANQGSEA. V was shortened by 4 bases and J by 1 base, with 14 bases between the two germline ends. CDR3 length: 15 amino acids. The CDR3 region has the DNA TGCAGCGTTGGGGGAACTAGCCTATCCTACAATGAGCAGTTCTTC. This encodes CSVGGTSLSYNEQFF.

The genes are TRBV9 and TRBJ2-1, with 10 positions matching TRBD2. V lost 0 bases and J lost 6; bases outside the gene matches: 3. The CDR3 sequence is 15 residues long. Germline V gene lookup returns CDR1 SGDLS and CDR2 YYNGEE. In DNA form, the CDR3 reads TGTGCCAGCAGCGTAGGGACTAGCGGACGCAATGAGCAGTTCTTC. It specifies CASSVGTSGRNEQFF. The full variable domain, completed using reference TRBV9 and TRBJ2-1, is DSGVTQTPKHLITATGQRVTLRCSPRSGDLSVYWYQQSLDQGLQFLIQYYNGEERAKGNILERFSAQQFPDLHSELNLSSLELGDSALYFCASSVGTSGRNEQFFGPGTRLTVL.

J is TRBJ2-6 and V is TRBV20-1; 8 nucleotides match TRBD2. The germline gives CDR1 DFQATT, CDR2 SNEGSKA (reference sequence). The trim removed 5 bases at V and 0 bases at J, leaving 6 bases unmatched. The CDR3 covers 16 residues. Here the CDR3 reads CSARGGDHSGANVLTF. In nucleotides, the CDR3 is TGCAGTGCTCGGGGGGGTGATCACTCTGGGGCCAACGTCCTGACTTTC.

The chain couples TRBV7-3 to TRBJ2-6; no clear D gene. CDR1 and CDR2 (germline): SGHTA, FQGTGA. CDR3 length: 17 residues. The germline V and J ends were trimmed by 2 bases and 4 bases, with 15 bases remaining between them. The CDR3 DNA reads TGTGCCAGCAGCTTATTAGGGAATCCCTCCGGGGCCAACGTCCTGACTTTC. This encodes CASSLLGNPSGANVLTF.

The chain links TRBV12-3 or TRBV12-4 to TRBJ1-1; 7 bases line up with TRBD1. V shed 5 bases and J 4 bases; nucleotides not matched to a gene: 4. The CDR3 sequence is 13 residues long. The chain's CDR3 is CASSATGFTEAFF. In nucleotides, the CDR3 is TGTGCCAGCAGTGCGACAGGGTTCACTGAAGCTTTCTTT.

The V and J genes are TRBV3-1 and TRBJ2-3; unclear D gene. V lost 4 bases, J lost 5 bases, and 10 bases lay in between. The germline CDR1 and CDR2 sequences are LGHDT and YNNKEL (reference sequence). The CDR3 totals 13 residues. This chain's CDR3 is CASSPLNRDTQYF. The CDR3 DNA sequence: TGTGCCAGCAGCCCGTTGAACCGAGATACGCAGTATTTT.

V and J are TRBV29-1 and TRBJ2-5; D tentatively reads TRBD1 or TRBD2 (5 bases each). Germline CDR1 SQVTM, CDR2 ANQGSEA. The CDR3 runs to 12 residues. The V end was cut by 6 bases, the J end by 5 bases, with 13 bases between. The CDR3 here is CSVLVGEETQYF. CDR3 in DNA: TGCAGCGTATTGGTGGGGGAGGAGACCCAGTACTTC.